One sample yielded the 8 T cell receptor beta chains listed below, sequenced in a study of T-cell reconstitution after alpha-beta-depleted transplantation in children. Preparation of the TCRbeta library involved a method that used unique molecular identifiers. MiXCR, applied by TCRdb to the PCR reads, yields one record per CDR3 protein. The sample includes about 270,000 distinct CDR3 sequences, around 9.6% of them seen just once. The sample in question was PBMCs from the stem cell graft donor, obtained from the stem cell graft. These receptors originate from a human donor who donated a stem cell graft to a child with SCID.

This clonotype was seen a single time. This chain connects TRBV20-1 to TRBJ2-1, with a tentative D call TRBD1 (5 bases). This CDR3 contains 12 residues. Trimming removed 5 bases at V and 9 bases at J, with 14 bases between. Germline assignment: CDR1 DFQATT and CDR2 SNEGSKA (reference sequence). The CDR3 region has the DNA TGCAGTGCTCCGACAGTGGACGCTGAGCAGTTCTTC. Residues: CSAPTVDAEQFF.

The table lists this clonotype with a few counts. The rearrangement joins TRBV7-2 to TRBJ2-7; no firm D call. CDR3 length equals 15 residues. Looked up from germline, CDR1 is SGHTA and CDR2 is FQGNSA. Between the trimmed V and J ends, which lost 3 bases and 3 bases, there was a span of 15 bases. CDR3 sequence: CASSFRPQIFYEQYF. The CDR3 DNA reads TGTGCCAGCAGCTTCCGACCGCAAATATTCTACGAGCAGTACTTC.

The table lists this clonotype with a few counts. The V and J genes are TRBV5-1 and TRBJ1-1; possibly TRBD1 for D (6 bases). This CDR3 is built from 14 residues. With 4 bases removed from V and 0 bases from J, the gap between germline ends came to 10 bases. Germline V gene sequence: CDR1 SGHRS, CDR2 YFSETQ. CDR3 sequence: CASSQTGMNTEAFF. DNA of the CDR3: TGCGCCAGCAGCCAAACAGGGATGAACACTGAAGCTTTCTTT.

This clonotype has more than one count but fewer than ten. V and J are TRBV7-8 and TRBJ2-3, with 12 bases identical to TRBD2. This CDR3 is 18 amino acids long. The V segment lost 1 base and the J segment 2 bases; nucleotides outside the gene matches: 7. The germline V gene has CDR1 SGHVS and CDR2 FQNEAQ. Written as DNA, the CDR3 is TGTGCCAGCAGCTTAGGACTAGCGGGGGCCAGGATCACAGATACGCAGTATTTT. It yields the protein CASSLGLAGARITDTQYF. The full variable domain, its missing parts supplied by reference TRBV7-8 and TRBJ2-3, is GAGVSQSPRYKVAKRGQDVALRCDPISGHVSLFWYQQALGQGPEFLTYFQNEAQLDKSGLPSDRFFAERPEGSVSTLKIQRTQQEDSAVYLCASSLGLAGARITDTQYFGPGTRLTVL.

This chain uses TRBV7-9 with TRBJ1-5; D unclear. Germline V gene sequence: CDR1 SEHNR, CDR2 FQNEAQ (reference sequence). The CDR3 sequence is 12 residues long. The V end was cut by 1 base, the J end by 11 bases, with 9 bases between. The CDR3 loop is CASSLESETQHF. The CDR3 DNA sequence: TGTGCCAGCAGCTTAGAGAGTGAGACCCAGCATTTT.

This clonotype has at least ten counts. The chain links TRBV29-1 to TRBJ2-2; D not resolved. V lost 7 bases and J lost 0, with 3 bases in between. Germline assignment: CDR1 SQVTM and CDR2 ANQGSEA. The CDR3 loop spans 11 amino acids. The CDR3 DNA sequence: TGCAGCGCCTCGAACACCGGGGAGCTGTTTTTT. Encoded protein: CSASNTGELFF.

This clonotype appeared a few times. The V call is TRBV9, the J call TRBJ2-1; D assignment may be TRBD1 or TRBD2 (6 bases each). CDR3 length: 15 residues. Germline V gene lookup returns CDR1 SGDLS and CDR2 YYNGEE. Trimming took 1 base from V and 4 from J, leaving 12 bases between them. The CDR3 DNA reads TGTGCCAGCAGCGTAACGGGGGCACCTTACAATGAGCAGTTCTTC. It codes for CASSVTGAPYNEQFF.

This clonotype was seen only a few times. The genes are TRBV9 and TRBJ2-7, with a weak D call TRBD2 (6 bases). Germline V CDR1 and CDR2: SGDLS, YYNGEE. CDR3 size: 16 residues. V was trimmed by 3 bases and J by 0 bases, leaving 16 bases between them. The CDR3 loop is CASSDPISGGSYEQYF. In DNA form, the CDR3 reads TGTGCCAGCAGCGACCCGATATCCGGGGGCTCCTACGAGCAGTACTTC.